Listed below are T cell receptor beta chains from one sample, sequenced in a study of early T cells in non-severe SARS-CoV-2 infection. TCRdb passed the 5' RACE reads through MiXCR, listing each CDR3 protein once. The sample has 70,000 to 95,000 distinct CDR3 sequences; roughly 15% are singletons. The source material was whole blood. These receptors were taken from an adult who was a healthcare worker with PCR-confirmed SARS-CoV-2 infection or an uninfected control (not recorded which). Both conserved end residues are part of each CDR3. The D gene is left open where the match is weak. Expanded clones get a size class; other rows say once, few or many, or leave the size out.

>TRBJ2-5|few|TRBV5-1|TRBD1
TGCGCCAGCAGCCCTCGACAGGGGCAAGAGACCCAGTACTTC
CASSPRQGQETQYF
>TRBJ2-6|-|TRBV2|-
TGTGCCAGCAAAGGCTCTGGGGCCAACGTCCTGACTTTC
CASKGSGANVLTF
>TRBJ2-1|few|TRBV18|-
TGTGCCAGCTCACCACCCGCCCTCCAAAACAATGAGCAGTTCTTC
CASSPPALQNNEQFF
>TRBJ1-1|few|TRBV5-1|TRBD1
TGCGCCAGCAGCCACGGACAGGGAGGGACTGAAGCTTTCTTT
CASSHGQGGTEAFF
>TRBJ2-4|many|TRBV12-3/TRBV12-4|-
TGTGCCAGCAGTCCTCTTTCCCCCGAGGCCAAAAACATTCAGTACTTC
CASSPLSPEAKNIQYF
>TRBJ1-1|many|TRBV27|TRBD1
TGTGCCAGCAGTTCGCGACAGGGGAGAACTGAAGCTTTCTTT
CASSSRQGRTEAFF
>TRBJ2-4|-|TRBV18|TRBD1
TGTGCCAGCTCACGTCGGACAGGGGGCCGGGGCAAAAACATTCAGTACTTC
CASSRRTGGRGKNIQYF
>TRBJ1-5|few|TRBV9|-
TGTGCCAGCAGCCCTACTGATGGGGGCAATCAGCCCCAGCATTTT
CASSPTDGGNQPQHF
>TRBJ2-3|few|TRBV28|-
TGTGCCAGCAGTTTCGGGCTACTATATTCCACAGATACGCAGTATTTT
CASSFGLLYSTDTQYF
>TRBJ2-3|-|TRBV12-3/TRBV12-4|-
TGTGCCAGCAGTTCAGGGACTTCCGACATCCAGTATTTT
CASSSGTSDIQYF
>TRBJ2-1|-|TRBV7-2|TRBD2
TGTGCCAGCAGCTTAAACGGGGGGGCCCACAATGAGCAGTTCTTC
CASSLNGGAHNEQFF
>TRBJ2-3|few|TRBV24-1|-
TGTGCCACTACTACAGTGGGAGCAGATACGCAGTATTTT
CATTTVGADTQYF
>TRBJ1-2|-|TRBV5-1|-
TGCGCCAGCAGCTTGGAGCCATCCAACTATGGCTACACCTTC
CASSLEPSNYGYTF
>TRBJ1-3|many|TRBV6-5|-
TGTGCCAGCAGTTACTCTCCGGCAGGCGCTGGAAACACCATATATTTT
CASSYSPAGAGNTIYF
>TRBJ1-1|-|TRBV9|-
TGTGCCAGCAGCGTAGTGGGAGGGGCTTTTGGCACTGAAGCTTTCTTT
CASSVVGGAFGTEAFF
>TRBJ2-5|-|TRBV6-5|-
TGTGCCAGCAGCAATTCCTGGGGTCTCGACCAAGAGACCCAGTACTTC
CASSNSWGLDQETQYF
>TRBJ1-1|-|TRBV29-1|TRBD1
TGCAGCGCGAGCGACAGGGGGCGGGGTACTGAAGCTTTCTTT
CSASDRGRGTEAFF
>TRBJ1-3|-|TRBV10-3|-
TGTGCCATCAGTGACCGCCTTGATCCGCCAGAAAACACCATATATTTT
CAISDRLDPPENTIYF
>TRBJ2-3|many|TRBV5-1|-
TGCGCCAGCAGCTTGGCAGGGATCAGCACAGATACGCAGTATTTT
CASSLAGISTDTQYF
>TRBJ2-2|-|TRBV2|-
TGTGCCAGCACCCTCTGGGGGGATGCCGGGGAGCTGTTTTTT
CASTLWGDAGELFF
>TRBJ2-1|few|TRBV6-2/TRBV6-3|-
TGTGCCAGCAGTCTCGTCTACAATGAGCAGTTCTTC
CASSLVYNEQFF
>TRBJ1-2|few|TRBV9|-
TGTGCCAGCAGCGCCCGCAGTTCGAGCTTTCCAGGCTACACCTTC
CASSARSSSFPGYTF
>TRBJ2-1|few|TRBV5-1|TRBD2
TGCGCCAGCAGCTTGGCGAGCGGGGGAACAAACAATGAGCAGTTCTTC
CASSLASGGTNNEQFF
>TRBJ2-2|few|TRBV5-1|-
TGCGCCAGCAGCTTGCGAAGGGACGTAGACACCGGGGAGCTGTTTTTT
CASSLRRDVDTGELFF
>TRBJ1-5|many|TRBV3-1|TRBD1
TGTGCCAGCAGTCGACAGGGGAATCAGCCCCAGCATTTT
CASSRQGNQPQHF
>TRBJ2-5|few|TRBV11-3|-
TGTGCCAGCAGCCCGGCCGGCCAAGAGACCCAGTACTTC
CASSPAGQETQYF
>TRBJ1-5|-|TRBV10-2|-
TGCGCCAGCAGTGAACAGGGTGGCAATCAGCCCCAGCATTTT
CASSEQGGNQPQHF
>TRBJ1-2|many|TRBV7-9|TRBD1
TGTGCCAGCAGCAAGGGACAGGGTTATGGCTACACCTTC
CASSKGQGYGYTF
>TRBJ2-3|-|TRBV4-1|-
TGCGCCAGCAGCACTGGGACCGCAGATACGCAGTATTTT
CASSTGTADTQYF
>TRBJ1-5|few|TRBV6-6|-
TGTGCCAGCAGACTTAGCAATCAGCCCCAGCATTTT
CASRLSNQPQHF